The present entry profiles one T cell receptor beta chain with its context. The source of the sample is a study of T-cell reconstitution after alpha-beta-depleted transplantation in children. CDR1 and CDR2 from the germline V gene are SGHRS and YFSETQ. V dropped 4 bases and J dropped 4 bases, with 12 bases sitting between them. This CDR3 has 14 residues. As it was prepared, the TCRbeta library received unique molecular identifiers. TCRdb re-analysed the PCR reads in MiXCR, keeping a single row per CDR3 protein. The table has about 340,000 distinct CDR3 sequences, 10% to 15% seen once. V and J are TRBV5-1 and TRBJ2-1; tentative D call: TRBD2 (5 bases). The sequence derives from a human donor who donated a stem cell graft to a child with Fanconi anemia. Sequenced here: PBMCs, sampled from the stem cell graft. CDR3 residues: CASSLRRTYNEQFF. DNA of the CDR3: TGCGCCAGCAGCCTCCGTCGGACTTACAATGAGCAGTTCTTC. The full variable domain, completed using reference TRBV5-1 and TRBJ2-1, is KAGVTQTPRYLIKTRGQQVTLSCSPISGHRSVSWYQQTPGQGLQFLFEYFSETQRNKGNFPGRFSGRQFSNSRSEMNVSTLELGDSALYLCASSLRRTYNEQFFGPGTRLTVL.